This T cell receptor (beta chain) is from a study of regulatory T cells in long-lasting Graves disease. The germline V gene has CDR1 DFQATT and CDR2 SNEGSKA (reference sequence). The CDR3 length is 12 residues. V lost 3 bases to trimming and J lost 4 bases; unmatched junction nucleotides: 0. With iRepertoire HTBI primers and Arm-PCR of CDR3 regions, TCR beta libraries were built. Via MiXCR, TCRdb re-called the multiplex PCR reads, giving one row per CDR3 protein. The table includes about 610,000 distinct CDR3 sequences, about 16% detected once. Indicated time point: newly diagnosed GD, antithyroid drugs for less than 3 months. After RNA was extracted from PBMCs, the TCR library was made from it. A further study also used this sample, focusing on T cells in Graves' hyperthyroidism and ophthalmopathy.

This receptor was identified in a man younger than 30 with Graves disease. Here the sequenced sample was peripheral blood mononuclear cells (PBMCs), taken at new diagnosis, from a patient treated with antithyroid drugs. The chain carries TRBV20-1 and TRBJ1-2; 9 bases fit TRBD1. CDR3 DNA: TGCAGTGCTAGGACAGGGGGCTATGGCTACACCTTC. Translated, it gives CSARTGGYGYTF.